This T cell receptor (beta chain) was recovered during a study of CD8 T cell repertoires and HIV-1 epitope variants. This clone was counted at least ten times. Assay: immunoSEQ multiplex PCR; the TCRdb copy retains only in-frame clones and omits some. The sample holds about 95,000 clones, around 67% seen once. Looked up from germline, CDR1 is MDHEN and CDR2 is SYDVKM. The CDR3 is 13 amino acids. With 3 bases removed from V and 6 bases from J, the gap between germline ends came to 11 bases. The sequenced sample consisted of uncultured baseline CD8+ T cells from peripheral blood mononuclear cells (PBMCs). The TCR sequence derives from a male donor with HIV. The chain employs TRBV28 and TRBJ1-2, with D maybe TRBD1 (6 bases). The CDR3 DNA reads TGTGCCAGCAGTTTCTACGCAGGGGATGGCTACACCTTC. Its translation is CASSFYAGDGYTF.